A single sample gave rise to the 28 T cell receptor beta chains below, sequenced in a study of shared clonotypes between healthy human individuals. Repertoires were generated with immunoSEQ multiplex PCR, while TCRdb's copy carries only in-frame clones and drops some. The sample holds some 510,000 clones, approximately 79% seen once. The sequenced sample was PBMCs. Source of these receptors: a woman aged 40 to 55 in good health. Some clones in this sample may be carry-over from other donors' samples.

This chain links TRBV6-1 with TRBJ2-5, with D possibly being TRBD1 (5 bases). Germline CDR1 MNHNS, CDR2 SASEGT. The germline V and J ends were trimmed by 3 bases and 5 bases, with 13 bases remaining between them. The CDR3 has 14 amino acids. The CDR3 DNA follows: TGTGCCAGCAGTGACGTCCAGGGCCGGGAGACCCAGTACTTC. Its protein product is CASSDVQGRETQYF.

The chain combines TRBV5-1 with TRBJ2-1; D might be TRBD1 or TRBD2, each matching 5 bases. The V end lost 2 bases, the J end lost 9 bases, and 15 bases lay between the germline ends. Germline CDR1 is SGHRS and CDR2 is YFSETQ. This CDR3 comprises 14 residues. The CDR3 here is CASSLIRGEGEQFF. CDR3 nucleotides: TGCGCCAGCAGCTTAATAAGAGGGGAAGGTGAGCAGTTCTTC.

The CDR3 reads CASSLGGGESETQYF. CDR3 DNA: TGTGCCAGCAGCTTAGGCGGGGGCGAGTCGGAGACCCAGTACTTC. This chain uses TRBV7-9 with TRBJ2-5; the D gene is possibly TRBD2 (7 bases). V shed 1 base and J shed 5 bases, with 14 bases lying between them. CDR3 size: 15 residues. Germline CDR1 is SEHNR and CDR2 is FQNEAQ (reference sequence).

This clone occurred once. The chain couples TRBV5-1 to TRBJ2-7; D call uncertain. This CDR3 contains 15 residues. Germline lookup yields CDR1 SGHRS and CDR2 YFSETQ. With 0 bases removed from V and 7 bases from J, the gap between germline ends came to 17 bases. The CDR3 region has the DNA TGCGCCAGCAGCTTGGCCTCGGCGGTTTCGAGGGAGCAGTACTTC. As protein: CASSLASAVSREQYF.

The genes are TRBV10-1 and TRBJ2-7; TRBD2 matches 9 bases. Trimming removed 4 bases from V and 5 bases from J; junction bases left unmatched: 3. Germline V CDR1 and CDR2: WNHNN, SYGVQD (reference sequence). The CDR3 is 13 residues long. CDR3 region: CASSGSGSDEQYF. As DNA, the CDR3 is TGCGCCAGCAGTGGTAGCGGGAGCGACGAGCAGTACTTC.

This clone was observed a handful of times. The rearrangement links TRBV18 to TRBJ1-3; D is uncertain. The V gene's germline CDR1 is KGHSH and CDR2 LQKENI. The CDR3 consists of 12 residues. V was cut by 2 bases and J by 1 base, with 0 bases left in between. The CDR3 protein is CASSPSGNTIYF. The CDR3 DNA sequence: TGTGCCAGCTCACCATCTGGAAACACCATATATTTT.

This chain connects TRBV5-3 to TRBJ2-7; possible D gene TRBD2, 7 bases. TRBV5-3 is an ORF, with its function uncertain. Trimming removed 10 bases from V and 5 bases from J, with 19 bases in between. CDR3 length: 13 residues. The CDR3 is CAGARTRGDEQYF. The CDR3 DNA follows: TGTGCCGGGGCTCGGACTAGGGGGGACGAGCAGTACTTC.

The chain is built from TRBV10-1 and TRBJ2-7; possibly TRBD2 for D (7 bases). CDR1 and CDR2 (germline): WNHNN, SYGVQD (reference sequence). V lost 0 bases and J lost 3, with 9 bases in between. The CDR3 has 14 amino acids. CDR3 residues: CASSESRGGYEQYF. The CDR3 nucleotides are TGCGCCAGCAGTGAGTCGAGGGGGGGCTACGAGCAGTACTTC.

This clone was seen just once. This chain connects TRBV7-9 to TRBJ2-7; perhaps TRBD1 as D (6 bases). The CDR3 runs to 14 residues. Trimming cost V 10 bases and J 0 bases, with 16 bases left between them. Germline-derived CDR1 and CDR2 are SEHNR and FQNEAQ (reference sequence). CDR3 bases: TGTGCCACTAACAGGGTATTGGACTCCTACGAGCAGTACTTC. It encodes CATNRVLDSYEQYF.

V is TRBV7-2 and J is TRBJ2-2; TRBD1 is a possible D gene (6 bases). CDR3 length equals 15 residues. CDR1 is SGHTA and CDR2 is FQGNSA in the germline V gene. Trimming took off 0 bases at V and 1 base at J, with 6 bases between the two ends. The CDR3 sequence is CASSLAGGNTGELFF. The CDR3 DNA is TGTGCCAGCAGCTTAGCAGGGGGGAACACCGGGGAGCTGTTTTTT. Filled out from reference TRBV7-2 and TRBJ2-2, the complete variable domain reads GAGVSQSPSNKVTEKGKDVELRCDPISGHTALYWYRQSLGQGLEFLIYFQGNSAPDKSGLPSDRFSAERTGGSVSTLTIQRTQQEDSAVYLCASSLAGGNTGELFFGEGSRLTVL.

V gene TRBV5-1 combines with J gene TRBJ2-7; maybe TRBD2 (6 bases). The ends were cut back, 4 bases at V and 2 bases at J, with 16 bases in the middle. The germline gives CDR1 SGHRS, CDR2 YFSETQ. This CDR3 is 15 amino acids long. CDR3 loop: CASSGGLNSAYEQYF. CDR3 bases: TGCGCCAGCAGCGGGGGACTGAACTCGGCCTACGAGCAGTACTTC. Together with reference TRBV5-1 and TRBJ2-7, the CDR3 gives the full variable domain: KAGVTQTPRYLIKTRGQQVTLSCSPISGHRSVSWYQQTPGQGLQFLFEYFSETQRNKGNFPGRFSGRQFSNSRSEMNVSTLELGDSALYLCASSGGLNSAYEQYFGPGTRLTVT.

This chain joins TRBV7-3 and TRBJ2-7; D may be TRBD1 (5 bases). The CDR3 spans 14 residues. V was cut by 4 bases and J by 7 bases, with 17 bases left in between. Germline V gene data show CDR1 as SGHTA and CDR2 as FQGTGA. This chain's CDR3 is CASSSQGARREQYF. CDR3 nucleotide sequence: TGTGCCAGCAGCTCGCAAGGGGCCCGTCGTGAGCAGTACTTC.

This chain connects TRBV29-1 to TRBJ2-1; 11 positions agree with TRBD1. V dropped 4 bases and J dropped 6; count of bases not matched to a gene: 11. The CDR3 length is 16 residues. Germline-derived CDR1 and CDR2 are SQVTM and ANQGSEA. CDR3 in amino acids: CSVGKTPDRGLNEQFF. CDR3 bases: TGCAGCGTTGGGAAGACCCCGGACAGGGGGCTCAATGAGCAGTTCTTC.

Of note for this clone: Other DNA sequences in this sample translate to the same CDR3. The chain combines TRBV5-1 with TRBJ2-1, with 7 bases lining up with TRBD1. The germline V gene encodes CDR1 SGHRS and CDR2 YFSETQ. The CDR3 is 13 residues long. V shed 3 bases and J 4 bases; nucleotides not matched to a gene: 1. As DNA, the CDR3 is TGCGCCAGCAGCTGGGACAGTTACAATGAGCAGTTCTTC. Translated, it gives CASSWDSYNEQFF.

The chain recombines TRBV5-1 with TRBJ2-1, with a weak D call TRBD1 (6 bases). CDR3 size: 15 residues. Germline V gene lookup returns CDR1 SGHRS and CDR2 YFSETQ. Trimming pared 0 bases from V and 5 bases from J, leaving 12 bases between. CDR3 sequence (DNA): TGCGCCAGCAGCTTGGCGCTAGGGGGAAACAATGAGCAGTTCTTC. This translates into CASSLALGGNNEQFF.

This chain connects TRBV6-1 to TRBJ2-7; 9 bases map to TRBD1. This CDR3 region has 17 residues. Germline loops: CDR1 MNHNS, CDR2 SASEGT. Trimming took 1 base from V and 5 from J; bases not matched to a gene: 12. The CDR3 here is CASSEVVAGQGRHEQYF. CDR3 nucleotides: TGTGCCAGCAGTGAAGTAGTGGCCGGACAGGGGAGACACGAGCAGTACTTC.

The V and J genes are TRBV28 and TRBJ1-2, with 7 bases matching TRBD1. There are 15 residues in the CDR3. J lost 4 bases, V lost 3 bases, and 8 bases had no gene match. In germline, CDR1 is MDHEN, CDR2 SYDVKM. The CDR3 nucleotides are TGTGCCAGCAGTTTGACACCGACAGGGCTCTATGGCTACACCTTC. Translating gives CASSLTPTGLYGYTF.

The chain couples TRBV13 to TRBJ2-3; 10 positions agree with TRBD2. Germline-derived CDR1 and CDR2 are PRHDT and FYEKMQ (reference sequence). Trimming at V came to 3 bases and at J to 2 bases, leaving 5 bases not matched to a gene. This CDR3 is 16 amino acids long. CDR3 DNA: TGTGCCAGCAGCTTTCCTAGCGGGAGAGTCACAGATACGCAGTATTTT. Encoded protein: CASSFPSGRVTDTQYF. Full variable domain (outside the CDR3, taken from reference TRBV13 and TRBJ2-3): AAGVIQSPRHLIKEKRETATLKCYPIPRHDTVYWYQQGPGQDPQFLISFYEKMQSDKGSIPDRFSAQQFSDYHSELNMSSLELGDSALYFCASSFPSGRVTDTQYFGPGTRLTVL.

The chain combines TRBV9 with TRBJ2-1, with 8 bases identical to TRBD2. Per the germline V gene, CDR1 is SGDLS and CDR2 is YYNGEE. Germline trimming cut 0 bases from V and 2 bases from J; bases unmatched to any gene: 4. The CDR3 has 16 residues. The CDR3 nucleotides read TGTGCCAGCAGCGTAGTCGCGGGAGGCCCCTACAATGAGCAGTTCTTC. Translation gives CASSVVAGGPYNEQFF.

This clone was seen ten or more times. This chain links TRBV18 with TRBJ1-5, with 7 positions matching TRBD1. J gave up 0 bases and V 4 bases, and 3 bases lay outside the gene matches. Germline CDR1 KGHSH, CDR2 LQKENI. This CDR3 has 15 amino acids. CDR3 DNA: TGTGCCAGCTCACGGACAGGTTTTAGCAATCAGCCCCAGCATTTT. Protein sequence: CASSRTGFSNQPQHF.

This chain's CDR3 is CASSLVTALSTDTQYF. For the CDR3, the DNA is TGTGCCAGCAGCTTAGTAACAGCCCTTAGCACAGATACGCAGTATTTT. The chain couples TRBV11-2 to TRBJ2-3; D unresolved. Germline V gives CDR1 SGHAT, CDR2 FQNNGV. Trimming shortened V by 1 base and J by 0 bases, and 11 bases separated the two germline ends. This CDR3 comprises 16 residues.

The V call is TRBV11-2, the J call TRBJ1-2; no definite D call. The CDR3 is made up of 13 amino acids. V was trimmed by 3 bases and J by 6 bases, leaving 11 bases between them. CDR1 is SGHAT, CDR2 FQNNGV, per germline. DNA for the CDR3: TGTGCCAGCAGCTTGGTTAGGGAGAATGGCTACACCTTC. It is translated as CASSLVRENGYTF. Drawing the rest from reference TRBV11-2 and TRBJ1-2, the complete variable domain is EAGVAQSPRYKIIEKRQSVAFWCNPISGHATLYWYQQILGQGPKLLIQFQNNGVVDDSQLPKDRFSAERLKGVDSTLKIQPAKLEDSAVYLCASSLVRENGYTFGSGTRLTVV.

In its sample, this clone was seen once. V is TRBV7-3 and J is TRBJ1-5; D call uncertain. Trimming took off 3 bases at V and 0 bases at J, with 12 bases between the two ends. CDR3 length: 16 amino acids. The germline V gene has CDR1 SGHTA and CDR2 FQGTGA. CDR3 residues: CASSLGLQASNQPQHF. CDR3 in DNA: TGTGCCAGCAGCTTGGGCCTCCAAGCTAGCAATCAGCCCCAGCATTTT.

The chain is built from TRBV19 and TRBJ1-5; a weak D match, TRBD1 (5 bases). Germline-derived CDR1 and CDR2 are LNHDA and SQIVND (reference sequence). The CDR3 runs to 15 residues. V lost 6 bases and J lost 2, with 14 bases in between. This CDR3 reads CASRPGGVRNQPQHF. The CDR3 DNA reads TGTGCCAGTAGACCGGGGGGGGTCCGCAATCAGCCCCAGCATTTT.

This rearrangement joins TRBV19 to TRBJ1-1, with D perhaps matching TRBD1 (5 bases). V lost 5 bases and J 6 bases, leaving 13 bases between the germline ends. Germline loops: CDR1 LNHDA, CDR2 SQIVND (reference sequence). The CDR3 covers 13 residues. The CDR3 DNA follows: TGTGCCAGTAGTCGCCTTGCAGGGTCTGAAGCTTTCTTT. Protein sequence: CASSRLAGSEAFF.

V and J are TRBV19 and TRBJ2-6; D uncertain. Germline V gene sequence: CDR1 LNHDA, CDR2 SQIVND (reference sequence). The CDR3 consists of 16 residues. The V end lost 2 bases, the J end lost 3 bases, and 11 bases lay between the germline ends. DNA for the CDR3: TGTGCCAGTAGTATAATGCGAGGTCGTGGGGCCAACGTCCTGACTTTC. Translated: CASSIMRGRGANVLTF.

The chain has TRBV27 and TRBJ2-7; D is undetermined. The V gene lost 2 bases and the J gene lost 1 base, with 6 bases spanning the gap. The CDR3 is 13 amino acids. From germline, CDR1 is MNHEY and CDR2 SMNVEV (reference sequence). The CDR3 here is CASSLTWSYEQYF. The CDR3 DNA is TGTGCCAGCAGTTTAACTTGGTCCTACGAGCAGTACTTC.

The CDR3 reads CAVSGQPSSNIQYF. CDR3 nucleotides: TGTGCCGTATCCGGACAGCCATCCTCAAACATTCAGTACTTC. This sequence joins TRBV10-3 and TRBJ2-4; tentatively, D is TRBD1 (6 bases). The germline V and J ends were trimmed by 11 bases and 6 bases, with 20 bases remaining between them. The CDR3 loop spans 14 amino acids. CDR1 ENHRY and CDR2 SYGVKD come from the germline V gene.